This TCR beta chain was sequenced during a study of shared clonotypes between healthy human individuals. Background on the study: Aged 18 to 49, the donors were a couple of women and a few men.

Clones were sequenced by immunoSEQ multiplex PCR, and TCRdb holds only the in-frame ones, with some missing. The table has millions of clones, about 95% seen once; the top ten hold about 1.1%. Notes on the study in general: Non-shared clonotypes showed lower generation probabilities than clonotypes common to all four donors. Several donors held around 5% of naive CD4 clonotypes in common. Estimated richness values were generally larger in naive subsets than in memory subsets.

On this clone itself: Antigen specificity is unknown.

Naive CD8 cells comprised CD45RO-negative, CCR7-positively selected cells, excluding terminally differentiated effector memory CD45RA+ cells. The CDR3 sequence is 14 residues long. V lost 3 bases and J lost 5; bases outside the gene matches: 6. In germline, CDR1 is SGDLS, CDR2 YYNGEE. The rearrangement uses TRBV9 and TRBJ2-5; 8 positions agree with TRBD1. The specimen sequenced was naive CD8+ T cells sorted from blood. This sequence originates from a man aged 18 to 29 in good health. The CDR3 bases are TGTGCCAGCAGCGAGGGGACAGGAGTGGAGACCCAGTACTTC. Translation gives CASSEGTGVETQYF.